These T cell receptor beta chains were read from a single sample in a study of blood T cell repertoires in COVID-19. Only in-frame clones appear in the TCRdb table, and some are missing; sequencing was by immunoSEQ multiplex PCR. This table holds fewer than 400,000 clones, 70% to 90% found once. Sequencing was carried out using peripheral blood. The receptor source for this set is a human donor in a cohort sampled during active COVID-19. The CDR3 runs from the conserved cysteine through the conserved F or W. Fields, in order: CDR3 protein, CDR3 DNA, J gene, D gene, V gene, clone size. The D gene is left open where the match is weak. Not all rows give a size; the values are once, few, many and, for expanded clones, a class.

cdr3_aa: CASTQENTEAFF
cdr3_nt: TGTGCCAGTACCCAGGAGAACACTGAAGCTTTCTTT
j_call: TRBJ1-1
d_call: NA
v_call: TRBV6-6
clone_size: few

cdr3_aa: CASSNRTSGMYEQYF
cdr3_nt: TGTGCCAGCAGCAACCGGACTAGCGGAATGTACGAGCAGTACTTC
j_call: TRBJ2-7
d_call: NA
v_call: TRBV21-1
clone_size: once

cdr3_aa: CASSQAAASGYNEQFF
cdr3_nt: TGTGCCAGCAGCCAAGCGGCCGCCTCAGGTTACAATGAGCAGTTCTTC
j_call: TRBJ2-1
d_call: NA
v_call: TRBV4-2
clone_size: NA

cdr3_aa: CASSPAGGYGYTF
cdr3_nt: TGTGCCAGCAGCCCGGCAGGGGGCTATGGCTACACCTTC
j_call: TRBJ1-2
d_call: TRBD1
v_call: TRBV7-9
clone_size: NA

cdr3_aa: CASSLQGSEETQYF
cdr3_nt: TGCGCCAGCAGCTTGCAGGGGTCGGAAGAGACCCAGTACTTC
j_call: TRBJ2-5
d_call: NA
v_call: TRBV5-1
clone_size: NA

cdr3_aa: CASSPDSANIQYF
cdr3_nt: TGTGCCAGCAGCCCCGACAGTGCAAACATTCAGTACTTC
j_call: TRBJ2-4
d_call: NA
v_call: TRBV5-4
clone_size: NA

cdr3_aa: CAEQGALNTEAFF
cdr3_nt: TGTGCCGAACAGGGGGCGCTGAACACTGAAGCTTTCTTT
j_call: TRBJ1-1
d_call: TRBD1
v_call: TRBV30
clone_size: NA

cdr3_aa: CATSIRRAGGATDTQYF
cdr3_nt: TGTGCCACCAGCATCCGTCGGGCGGGAGGCGCCACAGATACGCAGTATTTT
j_call: TRBJ2-3
d_call: TRBD2
v_call: TRBV15
clone_size: once

cdr3_aa: CASSYLTGTPLETQYF
cdr3_nt: TGTGCCAGCAGTTACCTGACAGGGACTCCTTTAGAGACCCAGTACTTC
j_call: TRBJ2-5
d_call: NA
v_call: TRBV6-5
clone_size: NA

cdr3_aa: CASSLNSRGDTDTQYF
cdr3_nt: TGTGCCAGCAGCCTCAATTCTCGGGGTGACACAGATACGCAGTATTTT
j_call: TRBJ2-3
d_call: NA
v_call: TRBV11-2
clone_size: NA

cdr3_aa: CASSFPGKDEQYF
cdr3_nt: TGTGCCAGCAGCTTCCCAGGGAAAGACGAGCAGTACTTC
j_call: TRBJ2-7
d_call: NA
v_call: TRBV7-9
clone_size: NA

cdr3_aa: CSVLGTSGGLKQFF
cdr3_nt: TGCAGCGTCCTCGGGACTAGCGGGGGATTAAAGCAGTTCTTC
j_call: TRBJ2-1
d_call: TRBD2
v_call: TRBV29-1
clone_size: NA

cdr3_aa: CAWSVWGGRVSDEKLFF
cdr3_nt: TGTGCCTGGAGTGTATGGGGAGGGAGGGTTTCTGATGAAAAACTGTTTTTT
j_call: TRBJ1-4
d_call: NA
v_call: TRBV30
clone_size: NA

cdr3_aa: CASSIPGNYGYTF
cdr3_nt: TGTGCCAGTAGTATTCCAGGGAACTATGGCTACACCTTC
j_call: TRBJ1-2
d_call: NA
v_call: TRBV19
clone_size: NA

cdr3_aa: CASRTQGTGANVLTF
cdr3_nt: TGTGCCAGCAGGACACAGGGAACTGGGGCCAACGTCCTGACTTTC
j_call: TRBJ2-6
d_call: NA
v_call: TRBV6-5
clone_size: NA

cdr3_aa: CASSSPSGSAPYNEQFF
cdr3_nt: TGTGCCAGCAGCTCACCTAGCGGGAGCGCACCCTACAATGAGCAGTTCTTC
j_call: TRBJ2-1
d_call: TRBD2
v_call: TRBV5-4
clone_size: NA

cdr3_aa: CASSHQFRQYF
cdr3_nt: TGTGCCAGCAGCCACCAATTTAGGCAGTACTTC
j_call: TRBJ2-7
d_call: NA
v_call: TRBV3-1/TRBV3-2
clone_size: once

cdr3_aa: CASSPPVWRGSRNEQFF
cdr3_nt: TGTGCCAGCAGTCCACCCGTGTGGCGGGGATCGCGCAATGAGCAGTTCTTC
j_call: TRBJ2-1
d_call: NA
v_call: TRBV6-6
clone_size: NA

cdr3_aa: CASSPGLAGNNEQFF
cdr3_nt: TGCGCCAGCAGCCCCGGACTAGCGGGAAACAATGAGCAGTTCTTC
j_call: TRBJ2-1
d_call: TRBD2
v_call: TRBV5-1
clone_size: NA

cdr3_aa: CASSVDGGREQFF
cdr3_nt: TGTGCCAGCAGCGTAGACGGGGGGAGGGAGCAGTTCTTC
j_call: TRBJ2-1
d_call: TRBD2
v_call: TRBV9
clone_size: NA

cdr3_aa: CASSPRLAGETSGELFF
cdr3_nt: TGCGCCAGCAGCCCTAGACTAGCGGGAGAAACGAGCGGGGAGCTGTTTTTT
j_call: TRBJ2-2
d_call: TRBD2
v_call: TRBV10-2
clone_size: NA

cdr3_aa: CASSFNRDGTEAFF
cdr3_nt: TGTGCCAGCAGCTTTAACAGGGATGGCACTGAAGCTTTCTTT
j_call: TRBJ1-1
d_call: NA
v_call: TRBV7-2
clone_size: NA

cdr3_aa: CASSLLGTGHFSGNTIYF
cdr3_nt: TGTGCCAGCAGTTTATTGGGGACGGGACACTTCTCTGGAAACACCATATATTTT
j_call: TRBJ1-3
d_call: NA
v_call: TRBV28
clone_size: NA

cdr3_aa: CASSQDQRHASYEQYF
cdr3_nt: TGTGCCAGCAGCCAAGATCAGAGACATGCTTCCTACGAGCAGTACTTC
j_call: TRBJ2-7
d_call: NA
v_call: TRBV14
clone_size: NA

cdr3_aa: CATSRGGTGGFTDTQYF
cdr3_nt: TGTGCCACCAGCAGAGGAGGTACGGGAGGGTTCACAGATACGCAGTATTTT
j_call: TRBJ2-3
d_call: TRBD2
v_call: TRBV15
clone_size: NA

cdr3_aa: CASSPDPGQGAGGYGYTF
cdr3_nt: TGCGCCAGCAGCCCTGACCCGGGACAGGGGGCCGGCGGGTATGGCTACACCTTC
j_call: TRBJ1-2
d_call: TRBD1
v_call: TRBV4-1
clone_size: NA

cdr3_aa: CASSGEAGQPQHF
cdr3_nt: TGTGCCAGCAGTGGAGAAGCGGGCCAGCCCCAGCATTTT
j_call: TRBJ1-5
d_call: NA
v_call: TRBV2
clone_size: NA

cdr3_aa: CASSSPGQGSTGELFF
cdr3_nt: TGTGCCAGCAGTTCTCCGGGACAGGGGTCCACCGGGGAGCTGTTTTTT
j_call: TRBJ2-2
d_call: TRBD1
v_call: TRBV28
clone_size: NA

cdr3_aa: CASSVGTGGYSYEQYF
cdr3_nt: TGTGCCAGCAGCGTAGGGACAGGGGGCTACTCCTACGAGCAGTACTTC
j_call: TRBJ2-7
d_call: TRBD1
v_call: TRBV9
clone_size: NA

cdr3_aa: CASSLQGTGELFF
cdr3_nt: TGTGCCAGTAGTCTACAGGGCACCGGGGAGCTGTTTTTT
j_call: TRBJ2-2
d_call: NA
v_call: TRBV19
clone_size: NA

cdr3_aa: CASSMGTEGAADTQYF
cdr3_nt: TGTGCCAGTAGTATGGGTACTGAGGGCGCCGCAGATACGCAGTATTTT
j_call: TRBJ2-3
d_call: NA
v_call: TRBV19
clone_size: NA

cdr3_aa: CASRDRGGMNTEAFF
cdr3_nt: TGTGCCAGCAGGGACAGGGGGGGGATGAACACTGAAGCTTTCTTT
j_call: TRBJ1-1
d_call: TRBD1
v_call: TRBV4-2
clone_size: NA

cdr3_aa: CASSIDRGRAGELFF
cdr3_nt: TGTGCCAGTAGTATAGACAGGGGGCGCGCCGGGGAGCTGTTTTTT
j_call: TRBJ2-2
d_call: TRBD1
v_call: TRBV19
clone_size: NA

cdr3_aa: CASSFGTAMNTEAFF
cdr3_nt: TGTGCCAGCAGTTTTGGGACAGCCATGAACACTGAAGCTTTCTTT
j_call: TRBJ1-1
d_call: TRBD1
v_call: TRBV28
clone_size: NA

cdr3_aa: CASSLPLGQGKDTQYF
cdr3_nt: TGTGCCAGTAGCCTACCGTTAGGACAGGGGAAAGATACGCAGTATTTT
j_call: TRBJ2-3
d_call: TRBD1
v_call: TRBV19
clone_size: NA

cdr3_aa: CASSQELAAGGLFF
cdr3_nt: TGTGCCAGCAGCCAAGAGCTTGCGGCAGGAGGACTGTTTTTT
j_call: TRBJ1-4
d_call: NA
v_call: TRBV3-1/TRBV3-2
clone_size: NA

cdr3_aa: CASRQAGEQFF
cdr3_nt: TGCGCCAGCAGGCAGGCGGGTGAGCAGTTCTTC
j_call: TRBJ2-1
d_call: NA
v_call: TRBV5-1
clone_size: NA

cdr3_aa: CASSLDRANYGYTF
cdr3_nt: TGCGCCAGCAGCTTGGACAGGGCAAACTATGGCTACACCTTC
j_call: TRBJ1-2
d_call: NA
v_call: TRBV5-1
clone_size: NA

cdr3_aa: CASSQPRLAGGSNEQFF
cdr3_nt: TGCGCCAGCAGCCAGCCGAGACTAGCGGGAGGAAGTAATGAGCAGTTCTTC
j_call: TRBJ2-1
d_call: TRBD2
v_call: TRBV4-1
clone_size: NA